The rows below give T cell receptor beta chains drawn from one sample of a study of technical replicates of blood from a few donors. Produced via immunoSEQ multiplex PCR; TCRdb's table is partial and in-frame only. This sample has tens of thousands of clones; just under 95% occur once, and the top ten carry 0.25% to 0.3%. The specimen sequenced was T cells isolated from PBMCs. The receptors were sampled from a human donor in good health. The CDR3 runs from the conserved cysteine through the conserved F or W.

J: TRBJ2-1
V: TRBV10-1
CDR3: CASSEISSGGYNEQFF

J: TRBJ1-1
V: TRBV28
CDR3: CASSSQGRGEAFF

J: TRBJ1-2
V: TRBV7-4
CDR3: CASSGHPSGYTF

J: TRBJ2-7
V: TRBV28
CDR3: CASSLSARPYEQYF

J: TRBJ1-1
V: TRBV29-1
CDR3: CSVEVVGKNTEAFF

J: TRBJ2-1
V: TRBV5-1
CDR3: CASSLAGSNNEQFF

J: TRBJ1-1
V: TRBV29-1
CDR3: CSVATGTNTEAFF

J: TRBJ2-1
V: TRBV5-1
CDR3: CASSLDLAGSGYEQFF

J: TRBJ1-1
V: TRBV30
CDR3: CAWRRQGNAEAFF

J: TRBJ2-7
V: TRBV4-1
CDR3: CASSQGRRLSYEQYF

J: TRBJ2-7
V: TRBV7-9
CDR3: CASSFGSGAAEQYF

J: TRBJ2-3
V: TRBV9
CDR3: CASSEPPSSEYADTQYF

J: TRBJ1-2
V: TRBV2
CDR3: CASSLFSLRKNYGYTF

J: TRBJ2-7
V: TRBV28
CDR3: CASSFGTVSYEQYF

J: TRBJ2-5
V: TRBV5-1
CDR3: CASSLGQLEETQYF

J: TRBJ1-4
V: TRBV5-1
CDR3: CASSPGQGQGEKLFF

J: TRBJ2-1
V: TRBV19
CDR3: CASSPSASWNEQFF